This entry lists 19 T cell receptor beta chains sequenced from one sample in a study of cytomegalovirus exposure and HLA in healthy donors. Primers: 60 Vbeta forward and 13 Jbeta reverse. Sequenced by immunoSEQ multiplex PCR; TCRdb stores in-frame clones only, minus some. Altogether 180,000 or so clones are present, approximately 80% being singletons, with the ten largest covering 1.3% to 1.5%. Sequencing was carried out using PBMCs. The receptors were gathered from a girl aged 5-17 years in good health and CMV-seropositive.

The gene calls are TRBV9 and TRBJ1-1; no reliable D call. The CDR3 extends over 13 amino acids. V was trimmed by 0 bases and J by 0 bases, leaving 3 bases between them. Germline V gene lookup returns CDR1 SGDLS and CDR2 YYNGEE. This CDR3 is CASSVVMNTEAFF. CDR3 DNA sequence: TGTGCCAGCAGCGTAGTAATGAACACTGAAGCTTTCTTT. Together with reference TRBV9 and TRBJ1-1, the CDR3 gives the full variable domain: DSGVTQTPKHLITATGQRVTLRCSPRSGDLSVYWYQQSLDQGLQFLIQYYNGEERAKGNILERFSAQQFPDLHSELNLSSLELGDSALYFCASSVVMNTEAFFGQGTRLTVV.

J is TRBJ2-7 and V is TRBV27, with TRBD1 as a possible D gene (6 bases). V shed 0 bases and J shed 2 bases, with 11 bases lying between them. The germline V gene encodes CDR1 MNHEY and CDR2 SMNVEV (reference sequence). This CDR3 spans 15 amino acids. In DNA form, the CDR3 reads TGTGCCAGCAGTTTATCCTACAGGGTCCCCTACGAGCAGTACTTC. Encoded protein: CASSLSYRVPYEQYF.

This sequence joins TRBV5-8 and TRBJ2-7, with TRBD2 identical over 10 bases. Trimming removed 0 bases from V and 4 bases from J; junction bases left unmatched: 13. There are 18 residues in the CDR3. Germline loops: CDR1 SGHTS, CDR2 YDEGEE. The CDR3 bases are TGTGCCAGCAGCTTGGCCAGGTTTTCAGCGGGAGGGCCATACGAGCAGTACTTC. This codes for CASSLARFSAGGPYEQYF.

J is TRBJ1-1 and V is TRBV27; 7 positions agree with TRBD1. Germline V CDR1 and CDR2: MNHEY, SMNVEV (reference sequence). The CDR3 has 14 amino acids. The V and J ends lost 2 bases and 7 bases, in that order; junction bases with no gene match: 7. CDR3 sequence (DNA): TGTGCCAGCAGTTTAAGGGCAGGGGGAGGTGAAGCTTTCTTT. Its protein product is CASSLRAGGGEAFF.

The chain combines TRBV5-1 with TRBJ1-2; 8 positions match TRBD1. Germline trimming cut 3 bases from V and 3 bases from J; bases unmatched to any gene: 1. This CDR3 is built from 13 residues. Germline values: CDR1 SGHRS, CDR2 YFSETQ. CDR3 nucleotides: TGCGCCAGCAGCTCGACAGGGGACTATGGCTACACCTTC. Its protein product is CASSSTGDYGYTF.

This sequence joins TRBV6-6 and TRBJ2-7; 9 bases agree with TRBD1. V was clipped by 2 bases and J by 6 bases; unmatched bases: 8. Per germline, CDR1 MNHNY and CDR2 SVGAGI (reference sequence). CDR3 size: 15 residues. CDR3 amino acids: CASSYPGQGRLEQYF. The CDR3 region has the DNA TGTGCCAGCAGTTACCCGGGACAGGGCCGGCTCGAGCAGTACTTC.

The CDR3 DNA reads as TGTGCCAGCAGATCTACAGGAACCTATGGCTACACCTTC. Protein: CASRSTGTYGYTF. The chain combines TRBV14 with TRBJ1-2; D might be TRBD1 (5 bases). CDR3 length: 13 amino acids. Germline values: CDR1 SGHDN, CDR2 FVKESK. V dropped 6 bases and J dropped 4 bases, with 12 bases sitting between them.

The chain links TRBV6-6 to TRBJ1-5, with 7 bases aligning to TRBD1. J gave up 2 bases and V 6 bases, and 7 bases lay outside the gene matches. The CDR3 runs to 15 residues. The germline V gene encodes CDR1 MNHNY and CDR2 SVGAGI (reference sequence). CDR3 amino acids: CASSSGDSRNQPQHF. In DNA form, the CDR3 reads TGTGCCAGCAGCTCGGGGGACAGCCGCAATCAGCCCCAGCATTTT.

The chain employs TRBV5-1 and TRBJ2-1; TRBD2 agrees at 9 bases. Germline values: CDR1 SGHRS, CDR2 YFSETQ. This CDR3 is 16 amino acids long. Losses at the gene ends were 4 bases for V and 3 bases for J; bases not matched to a gene: 8. The CDR3 reads CASSPRTSAHYNEQFF. In DNA form, the CDR3 reads TGCGCCAGCAGCCCCCGGACTAGCGCACACTACAATGAGCAGTTCTTC.

The CDR3 loop reads CASSQEQGPSNEQFF. The CDR3 DNA sequence: TGTGCCAGTAGCCAAGAACAGGGTCCCTCCAATGAGCAGTTCTTC. The chain joins TRBV19 to TRBJ2-1, with D possibly matching TRBD1 (6 bases). This CDR3 region has 15 residues. Per germline, CDR1 LNHDA and CDR2 SQIVND (reference sequence). Trimming shortened V by 6 bases and J by 6 bases, and 18 bases separated the two germline ends.

This clone was seen once. The gene calls are TRBV27 and TRBJ1-2; D unclear. The germline V and J ends were trimmed by 2 bases and 4 bases, with 8 bases remaining between them. The length of the CDR3 is 13 residues. Per germline, CDR1 MNHEY and CDR2 SMNVEV (reference sequence). CDR3 loop: CASSLGLFYGYTF. In nucleotides, the CDR3 is TGTGCCAGCAGTTTAGGCCTCTTCTATGGCTACACCTTC.

The rearrangement joins TRBV5-1 to TRBJ2-5; 7 bases are a match to TRBD2. Germline V CDR1 and CDR2: SGHRS, YFSETQ. The CDR3 is made up of 16 amino acids. The V gene end was trimmed by 0 bases and the J gene end by 5 bases; junction bases not matched to a gene: 10. CDR3 nucleotides: TGCGCCAGCAGCTTGGAGGGCGGGAGAGAGGGGGAGACCCAGTACTTC. Its translation: CASSLEGGREGETQYF.

The chain links TRBV12-5 to TRBJ2-1; a possible D gene is TRBD2 (6 bases). The CDR3 is 14 residues long. The V and J ends lost 5 bases and 3 bases respectively, with 11 bases between them. CDR1 and CDR2 (germline): LGHNT, FRNRAP. The CDR3 DNA follows: TGTGCTAGTGGTATAGCGGCCAGCTACAATGAGCAGTTCTTC. Translated, it gives CASGIAASYNEQFF.

The V call is TRBV2, the J call TRBJ1-1; a possible D gene is TRBD1 (6 bases). Germline CDR1 and CDR2: SNHLY and FYNNEI. V lost 6 bases and J lost 3, with 17 bases in between. The CDR3 spans 15 residues. The CDR3, as DNA: TGTGCCAGCAGACCAGACAGGTTGGGGTACACTGAAGCTTTCTTT. As protein: CASRPDRLGYTEAFF.

This chain links TRBV5-6 with TRBJ2-5; the match to TRBD2 covers 7 bases. V was clipped by 4 bases and J by 1 base; unmatched bases: 7. The CDR3 is 15 residues long. CDR1 and CDR2 (germline): SGHDT, YYEEEE. The CDR3 here is CASSRTSSGQETQYF. CDR3 coding DNA: TGTGCCAGCAGCCGAACTTCTAGCGGCCAAGAGACCCAGTACTTC.

As concerns this clone: This specimen includes other DNA sequences encoding the same CDR3. The CDR3 region is CASSEGLNTGELFF. For the CDR3, the DNA is TGTGCCAGCAGTGAGGGACTAAACACCGGGGAGCTGTTTTTT. The chain links TRBV6-4 to TRBJ2-2; TRBD2 matches 7 bases. Germline V gives CDR1 MRHNA, CDR2 SNTAGT. The CDR3 contains 14 residues. With 3 bases clipped from V and 2 bases from J, the junction kept 0 bases outside the gene matches.

V usage is TRBV5-4 and J usage is TRBJ2-7, with 10 nucleotides matching TRBD2. The junction had 0 bases not matched to a gene; V was cut back by 0 bases and J by 0 bases. This CDR3 region has 15 residues. The germline CDR1 and CDR2 sequences are SGHNT and YYREEE (reference sequence). CDR3 residues: CASSLASGSSYEQYF. The DNA of the CDR3 is TGTGCCAGCAGCTTGGCTAGCGGGAGCTCCTACGAGCAGTACTTC. Together with reference TRBV5-4 and TRBJ2-7, the CDR3 gives the full variable domain: ETGVTQSPTHLIKTRGQQVTLRCSSQSGHNTVSWYQQALGQGPQFIFQYYREEENGRGNFPPRFSGLQFPNYSSELNVNALELDDSALYLCASSLASGSSYEQYFGPGTRLTVT.

This rearrangement joins TRBV5-5 to TRBJ1-5; D is unclear. This CDR3 is 15 amino acids long. Germline values: CDR1 SGHKS, CDR2 YYEKEE (reference sequence). Trimming left V 2 bases short and J 3 bases short, with 12 bases between. This CDR3 reads CASSFSGGNNQPQHF. The CDR3 DNA is TGTGCCAGCAGCTTCTCCGGTGGTAACAATCAGCCCCAGCATTTT.

The chain is built from TRBV2 and TRBJ2-7; the match to TRBD1 covers 8 bases. CDR3 length: 14 residues. With V trimmed by 8 bases and J by 7 bases, 13 bases remained unmatched. Germline V gene sequence: CDR1 SNHLY, CDR2 FYNNEI. The CDR3 is CASGEQGAMVEQYF. CDR3 coding DNA: TGTGCCAGCGGGGAGCAGGGGGCGATGGTAGAGCAGTACTTC. The full variable domain, completed using reference TRBV2 and TRBJ2-7, is EPEVTQTPSHQVTQMGQEVILRCVPISNHLYFYWYRQILGQKVEFLVSFYNNEISEKSEIFDDQFSVERPDGSNFTLKIRSTKLEDSAMYFCASGEQGAMVEQYFGPGTRLTVT.